This TCR beta chain was retrieved from a study of blood T cells in healthy people across ages. Next came a second PCR, run for roughly 6 to 11 cycles, which used a sample-barcoded 5' primer along with a J-beta primer mix. TCRdb re-derived calls from the 5' RACE reads in MiXCR, one entry per CDR3 protein. The sample shows approximately 880,000 distinct CDR3 sequences, roughly 43% of them seen only once. This clonotype was found a few times. The germline gives CDR1 SQVTM, CDR2 ANQGSEA. Trimming removed 6 bases at V and 5 bases at J, with 17 bases between. This CDR3 is 13 amino acids long. The rearrangement links TRBV29-1 to TRBJ2-7; the D gene could be TRBD1 or TRBD2 (5 bases each). Material: blood. This receptor was obtained from a man aged 30 to 45 in good health. The CDR3 protein is CSVLLGTGHEQYF. The CDR3 DNA reads as TGCAGCGTCCTTCTGGGGACCGGACACGAGCAGTACTTC.